This TCR beta chain originates from a study of PD-1 blockade in classical Hodgkin lymphoma. J lost 1 base, V lost 1 base, and 2 bases had no gene match. Germline CDR1 is LNHNV and CDR2 is YYDKDF (reference sequence). This CDR3 region has 16 residues. The repertoire was sequenced with immunoSEQ multiplex PCR; TCRdb's copy has only in-frame clones and lacks some. The sample carries approximately 10,000 clones, around 86% recorded once. Regarding time point: newly diagnosed, previously untreated cHL patient sample. Magnetic negative selection, applied to thawed PBMCs, was used to isolate the CD8+ T cells.

The gene calls are TRBV15 and TRBJ1-5, with TRBD1 matching 9 bases. The TCR sequence derives from a human donor with classical Hodgkin lymphoma. Sequencing used CD8+ T cells from blood. DNA for the CDR3: TGTGCCACCAGCAGAGCGACAGGGGGGAGCAATCAGCCCCAGCATTTT. Translated, it gives CATSRATGGSNQPQHF. The full variable domain, completed using reference TRBV15 and TRBJ1-5, is DAMVIQNPRYQVTQFGKPVTLSCSQTLNHNVMYWYQQKSSQAPKLLFHYYDKDFNNEADTPDNFQSRRPNTSFCFLDIRSPGLGDTAMYLCATSRATGGSNQPQHFGDGTRLSIL.